This T cell receptor beta chain derives from a study of graft-versus-host responses after intestinal transplantation. Study-level results: Recipient bone marrow held GvH clones, some seen earlier in ileum or blood.

Sequencing used immunoSEQ multiplex PCR; TCRdb keeps in-frame clones, though not all of them. The repertoire holds just over 15,000 clones, with around 87% as singletons. J gave up 7 bases and V 5 bases, and 8 bases lay outside the gene matches. Germline V CDR1 and CDR2: SGHTA, FQGNSA. The CDR3 loop spans 15 amino acids. Comment on this clone: Its target is unknown.

This chain connects TRBV7-2 to TRBJ1-4; TRBD1 aligns across 9 bases. The source was bone marrow, collected nearly 130 days after intestinal transplantation. This sequence originates from a human patient who received an intestinal transplant, so some T cells may come from the graft donor. CDR3 sequence (DNA): TGTGCCAGCAGCCCACCGGGACAGGGAACTGAAAAACTGTTTTTT. It is translated as CASSPPGQGTEKLFF.